Presented here are 26 T cell receptor beta chains from one specimen sequenced in a study of T cell clonality in common variable immunodeficiency. The protocol was immunoSEQ multiplex PCR, while the TCRdb copy is restricted to in-frame clones and leaves out a portion. Recorded here are about 42,000 clones, none singletons. Sequenced sample: peripheral blood mononuclear cells. These receptors all come from a person aged 18 to 75 in good health.

This clone appeared many times. The read finishes 3 residues shy of the CDR3 end, and the germline J gene is used to complete it. The rearrangement uses TRBV7-6 and TRBJ2-5, with TRBD2 matching over 7 bases. The CDR3 length is 14 residues. V was pared by 5 bases and J by 5 bases, with 8 bases of the junction left unmatched. Germline V gene sequence: CDR1 SGHVS, CDR2 FNYEAQ. The chain's CDR3 is CASSTEGRGETQYF. The CDR3 DNA, read in part, is TGTGCCAGCAGCACAGAGGGGAGGGGCGAGACC. Complete variable domain (other parts from reference TRBV7-6 and TRBJ2-5): GAGVSQSPRYKVTKRGQDVALRCDPISGHVSLYWYRQALGQGPEFLTYFNYEAQQDKSGLPNDRFSAERPEGSISTLTIQRTEQRDSAMYRCASSTEGRGETQYFGPGTRLLVL.

This clone was found many times. From the germline J gene comes the end of the CDR3, since the read stops 3 residues before it. This rearrangement joins TRBV12-3 or TRBV12-4 to TRBJ1-5; TRBD1 might be the D (5 bases). The V and J ends lost 2 bases and 9 bases respectively, with 20 bases between them. The CDR3 totals 16 residues. This CDR3 reads CASSLIGPGGKRPQHF. The CDR3 DNA, read in part, is TGTGCCAGCAGTTTAATTGGGCCGGGGGGAAAGAGGCCC.

This clone was observed many times. The CDR3 end lies 3 residues beyond the end of the read and is filled in from the germline J gene. The chain links TRBV2 to TRBJ2-3, with 9 bases identical to TRBD1. From germline, CDR1 is SNHLY and CDR2 FYNNEI. There are 16 residues in the CDR3. Germline trimming cut 7 bases from V and 7 bases from J; bases unmatched to any gene: 15. CDR3 loop: CASTSTGGQGTNTQYF. The sequenced part of the CDR3 DNA is TGTGCCAGCACCTCGACGGGGGGACAGGGAACAAATACG.

This clone was seen many times. Read data end 3 residues before the CDR3 end; the end is taken from the germline J gene. The V gene is TRBV19, the J gene TRBJ2-7; TRBD1 matches 7 bases. There are 16 residues in the CDR3. CDR1 and CDR2 (germline): LNHDA, SQIVND (reference sequence). With V trimmed by 3 bases and J by 2 bases, 10 bases remained unmatched. The CDR3 bases that were read are TGTGCCAGTAGTATTCTATTTGTACAGGGGACCTACGAG. It yields the protein CASSILFVQGTYE. The full CDR3 is CASSILFVQGTYEQYF.

This clone was counted many times. The CDR3 DNA, read in part, is TGTGCCAGCAGCGAACAGGGGTCGGCTAACTATGGC. Encoded protein: CASSEQGSANYG. The whole CDR3 sequence reads CASSEQGSANYGYTF. The rearrangement joins TRBV11-2 to TRBJ1-2; 7 bases align to TRBD1. The CDR3 extends 3 residues past the end of the read, so its final part is completed from the germline J gene. The CDR3 consists of 15 residues. Germline CDR1 SGHAT, CDR2 FQNNGV. The V segment lost 5 bases and the J segment 0 bases; nucleotides outside the gene matches: 6.

Concerning this clone itself: The read ends 3 residues shy of where the CDR3 ends; the end is completed using the germline J gene. The chain couples TRBV19 to TRBJ1-2; the D gene is possibly TRBD1 (5 bases). Per germline, CDR1 LNHDA and CDR2 SQIVND (reference sequence). The CDR3 is 16 amino acids. This CDR3 is CASMSGRAKTTDTYTF. The DNA read from the CDR3 is TGTGCCAGTATGAGCGGGAGGGCCAAAACGACAGATACC. The full variable domain, rest sourced from reference TRBV19 and TRBJ1-2, is DGGITQSPKYLFRKEGQNVTLSCEQNLNHDAMYWYRQDPGQGLRLIYYSQIVNDFQKGDIAEGYSVSREKKESFPLTVTSAQKNPTAFYLCASMSGRAKTTDTYTFGSGTRLTVV.

There are many counts of this clone. The read ends 3 residues early relative to the CDR3; the germline J gene fills the gap. The genes are TRBV7-8 and TRBJ1-6; D gene ambiguous. V was shortened by 1 base and J by 6 bases, with 16 bases between the two germline ends. The CDR3 runs to 17 residues. The germline V gene has CDR1 SGHVS and CDR2 FQNEAQ. CDR3 sequence: CASSLGTPARPNSPLHF. The part of the CDR3 DNA that was read is TGTGCCAGCAGCTTAGGAACACCCGCCCGCCCTAATTCACCC.

The part of the CDR3 DNA that was read is TGTGCCAGTAGCGGAGCTAGCGGGAGAAGGACGTACGAC. Protein sequence: CASSGASGRRTYD. The full CDR3 protein reads CASSGASGRRTYDYTF. The rearrangement joins TRBV19 to TRBJ1-2; D unclear. From the germline J gene comes the end of the CDR3, since the read stops 3 residues before it. The CDR3 consists of 16 residues. Germline values: CDR1 LNHDA, CDR2 SQIVND (reference sequence).

In its sample, this clone was seen a few times. The sequence runs out 3 residues before the end of the CDR3; the remainder is reconstructed from the germline J gene. This chain joins TRBV2 and TRBJ2-1, with D perhaps TRBD2 (6 bases). Germline loops: CDR1 SNHLY, CDR2 FYNNEI. V was pared by 5 bases and J by 6 bases, with 11 bases between. The CDR3 loop spans 13 amino acids. This CDR3 is CASSPTRGNEQFF. Partial CDR3 DNA: TGTGCCAGCAGTCCGACTAGAGGCAATGAG.

Ten or more counts support this clone. The read ends 3 residues before the CDR3 terminus; that terminus is restored from the germline J gene. The chain joins TRBV7-2 to TRBJ2-1; D may be TRBD1 or TRBD2 (5 bases each). Germline-derived CDR1 and CDR2 are SGHTA and FQGNSA. The CDR3 has 13 amino acids. The ends were cut back, 8 bases at V and 4 bases at J, with 12 bases in the middle. This chain's CDR3 is CASGPRGYNEQFF. The CDR3 bases that were read are TGTGCCAGCGGACCGAGGGGTTACAATGAG.

The table lists this clone with many counts. The sequence runs out 3 residues before the end of the CDR3; the remainder is reconstructed from the germline J gene. This rearrangement joins TRBV20-1 to TRBJ2-7; 7 bases fit TRBD2. This CDR3 is 15 amino acids long. Per the germline V gene, CDR1 is DFQATT and CDR2 is SNEGSKA (reference sequence). V dropped 6 bases and J dropped 3; count of bases not matched to a gene: 14. CDR3 DNA (partial): TGCAGTGCCATCCCCCGGGACTACCCTCTCTACGAG. Protein sequence: CSAIPRDYPLYE. The entire CDR3 protein reads CSAIPRDYPLYEQYF.

This clone turned up a few times. The read comes to an end 3 residues before the CDR3 does, leaving the germline J gene to fill in the end. V usage is TRBV7-3 and J usage is TRBJ2-2, with 9 bases aligning to TRBD2. CDR1 and CDR2 (germline): SGHTA, FQGTGA. There are 14 residues in the CDR3. V was clipped by 5 bases and J by 7 bases; unmatched bases: 5. CDR3 region: CASSPGLANGELFF. The CDR3 DNA, read in part, is TGTGCCAGCAGCCCCGGACTAGCGAACGGGGAG.

This clone was detected many times. The CDR3 is cut off 3 residues early in the read; its end comes from the germline J gene. The rearrangement links TRBV19 to TRBJ1-1; a possible D gene is TRBD1 (5 bases). The length of the CDR3 is 13 residues. Germline-derived CDR1 and CDR2 are LNHDA and SQIVND (reference sequence). The V end was cut by 4 bases, the J end by 4 bases, with 10 bases between. The covered CDR3 bases are TGTGCCAGTAGTACAGGGAGAGGCACTGAA. Translation gives CASSTGRGTE. The entire CDR3 is CASSTGRGTEAFF.

This clone was detected many times. The read ends 3 residues before the CDR3 terminus; that terminus is restored from the germline J gene. The chain employs TRBV5-1 and TRBJ1-4, with 8 bases that match TRBD1. The CDR3 is made up of 16 amino acids. The J segment lost 8 bases and the V segment lost 0 bases, leaving 9 bases of the junction unmatched. Per the germline V gene, CDR1 is SGHRS and CDR2 is YFSETQ. CDR3 sequence reads: CASSLGWTGQREKLFF. Incomplete CDR3 DNA: TGCGCCAGCAGCTTGGGGTGGACAGGGCAGCGGGAAAAA. Variable domain in full (rest from reference TRBV5-1 and TRBJ1-4): KAGVTQTPRYLIKTRGQQVTLSCSPISGHRSVSWYQQTPGQGLQFLFEYFSETQRNKGNFPGRFSGRQFSNSRSEMNVSTLELGDSALYLCASSLGWTGQREKLFFGSGTQLSVL.

The table lists this clone with many counts. From the germline J gene comes the end of the CDR3, since the read stops 3 residues before it. The chain employs TRBV7-2 and TRBJ2-3; 7 bases are a match to TRBD2. J lost 0 bases, V lost 6 bases, and 3 bases had no gene match. CDR1 and CDR2 from the germline V gene are SGHTA and FQGNSA. This CDR3 is built from 14 residues. The CDR3 bases that were read are TGTGCCAGCAGAGTTAGCGGGAGCACAGATACG. Residues: CASRVSGSTDT. The full CDR3 protein is CASRVSGSTDTQYF. Full variable domain (outside the CDR3, taken from reference TRBV7-2 and TRBJ2-3): GAGVSQSPSNKVTEKGKDVELRCDPISGHTALYWYRQSLGQGLEFLIYFQGNSAPDKSGLPSDRFSAERTGGSVSTLTIQRTQQEDSAVYLCASRVSGSTDTQYFGPGTRLTVL.

At least ten counts were recorded for this clone. The read terminates 3 residues ahead of where the CDR3 ends, so the germline J gene completes it. This sequence joins TRBV28 and TRBJ2-1; 11 bases fit TRBD2. V lost 7 bases and J lost 5; bases outside the gene matches: 10. This CDR3 has 16 amino acids. CDR1 is MDHEN, CDR2 SYDVKM, per germline. The CDR3 bases that were read are TGTGCCAGCACTTTCCTGACTAGCGGGACAGACAATGAG. Protein sequence: CASTFLTSGTDNE. The complete CDR3 sequence is CASTFLTSGTDNEQFF.

This clone was recorded at least ten times. The CDR3 goes on 3 residues after the read ends, and that part is filled in from the germline J gene. This chain uses TRBV19 with TRBJ1-6; TRBD1 matches at 10 bases. In germline, CDR1 is LNHDA, CDR2 SQIVND (reference sequence). The CDR3 consists of 15 residues. The V segment lost 3 bases and the J segment 4 bases; nucleotides outside the gene matches: 0. CDR3 sequence reads: CASSMGQGYNSPLHF. The sequenced part of the CDR3 DNA is TGTGCCAGTAGTATGGGACAGGGGTATAATTCACCC. The full variable domain, rest sourced from reference TRBV19 and TRBJ1-6, is DGGITQSPKYLFRKEGQNVTLSCEQNLNHDAMYWYRQDPGQGLRLIYYSQIVNDFQKGDIAEGYSVSREKKESFPLTVTSAQKNPTAFYLCASSMGQGYNSPLHFGNGTRLTVT.

Ten or more counts support this clone. The read halts 3 residues ahead of the CDR3 end, with the missing end drawn from the germline J gene. J is TRBJ2-5 and V is TRBV2, with TRBD2 matching 11 bases. The trim removed 4 bases at V and 2 bases at J, leaving 6 bases unmatched. Germline CDR1 is SNHLY and CDR2 is FYNNEI. This CDR3 contains 16 residues. The CDR3 reads CASSALSGRGQETQYF. The CDR3 DNA, read in part, is TGTGCCAGCAGTGCCCTTAGCGGGAGGGGACAAGAGACC.

This clone has ten or more counts. One end of the junction fails to match germline, which may point to a read error. From the germline J gene comes the end of the CDR3, since the read stops 3 residues before it. The chain links TRBV5-6 to TRBJ1-4; D gene uncertain. This CDR3 has 14 residues. Looked up from germline, CDR1 is SGHDT and CDR2 is YYEEEE. The CDR3 loop is CASSFYGLNERLFF. The part of the CDR3 DNA that was read is TGTGCCAGCAGCTTTTACGGACTTAATGAAAGA.

As concerns this clone: The CDR3 end lies 3 residues beyond the end of the read and is filled in from the germline J gene. The genes are TRBV7-9 and TRBJ2-1, with 7 bases identical to TRBD1. CDR3 length equals 14 residues. The germline V gene encodes CDR1 SEHNR and CDR2 FQNEAQ (reference sequence). V lost 2 bases, J lost 5 bases, and 3 bases stayed unmatched. The CDR3 bases that were read are TGTGCCAGCAGCTTAACCACAGGGGACAATGAG. It encodes CASSLTTGDNE. The full-length CDR3 reads as CASSLTTGDNEQFF. Full variable domain (remainder filled in from reference TRBV7-9 and TRBJ2-1): DTGVSQNPRHKITKRGQNVTFRCDPISEHNRLYWYRQTLGQGPEFLTYFQNEAQLEKSRLLSDRFSAERPKGSFSTLEIQRTEQGDSAMYLCASSLTTGDNEQFFGPGTRLTVL.

Turning to this clone: The CDR3 end is not reached by the read, which stops 3 residues before it; the germline J gene fills it in. J is TRBJ1-4 and V is TRBV2; 9 bases fit TRBD1. This CDR3 is built from 14 residues. Losses at the gene ends were 7 bases for V and 5 bases for J; bases not matched to a gene: 5. The germline V gene has CDR1 SNHLY and CDR2 FYNNEI. CDR3 DNA, as far as it was read: TGTGCCAGCACACTACAGGGGGCGAATGAAAAA. Translated: CASTLQGANEK. The whole CDR3 reads CASTLQGANEKLFF.

At least ten counts were recorded for this clone. Read coverage stops 3 residues before the CDR3 terminus; the germline J gene supplies the remainder. The chain combines TRBV2 with TRBJ2-7; tentative D call: TRBD1 (7 bases). The germline CDR1 and CDR2 sequences are SNHLY and FYNNEI. The V gene lost 5 bases and the J gene lost 5 bases, with 13 bases spanning the gap. The CDR3 has 13 amino acids. CDR3 residues: CASSRLGQDEQYF. The sequenced part of the CDR3 DNA is TGTGCCAGCAGTCGACTAGGACAGGACGAG.

This clone was observed at least ten times. The sequenced CDR3 bases are TGCAGTGCCATTATAAGCGGGAGCCACTACGAG. Residues: CSAIISGSHYE. The full-length CDR3 reads as CSAIISGSHYEQYF. The J gene is TRBJ2-7, the V gene TRBV20-1, with 8 bases aligning to TRBD2. The DNA ends 3 residues before the CDR3 does, and the rest of the CDR3 is filled in from the germline J gene. CDR3 length: 14 amino acids. The J segment lost 3 bases and the V segment lost 6 bases, leaving 10 bases of the junction unmatched. The germline CDR1 and CDR2 sequences are DFQATT and SNEGSKA (reference sequence).

This clone was found many times. The read comes to an end 3 residues before the CDR3 does, leaving the germline J gene to fill in the end. The chain uses TRBV20-1 and TRBJ2-2; perhaps TRBD1 as D (5 bases). Trimming pared 0 bases from V and 2 bases from J, leaving 10 bases between. This CDR3 contains 15 residues. Per germline, CDR1 DFQATT and CDR2 SNEGSKA (reference sequence). CDR3 region: CSARDRRANTGELFF. The sequenced part of the CDR3 DNA is TGCAGTGCTAGAGATCGCAGGGCTAACACCGGGGAG.

In regard to this clone: Coverage ceases 3 residues before the CDR3 finishes, and the germline J gene fills in the end. The sample holds other DNA sequences that translate to the same CDR3. The chain recombines TRBV7-9 with TRBJ1-1; the D is unclear. The CDR3 consists of 13 residues. Looked up from germline, CDR1 is SEHNR and CDR2 is FQNEAQ (reference sequence). CDR3 DNA (partial): TGTGCCAGCAGCTTAGCGGAAAAGGGCGAC. Its protein product is CASSLAEKGD. The full CDR3 is CASSLAEKGDAFF.

The table lists this clone with many counts. The read finishes 3 residues shy of the CDR3 end, and the germline J gene is used to complete it. V usage is TRBV29-1 and J usage is TRBJ1-1, with D possibly matching TRBD1 (6 bases). The CDR3 extends over 13 amino acids. The germline CDR1 and CDR2 sequences are SQVTM and ANQGSEA. V was cut by 7 bases and J by 4 bases, with 16 bases left in between. CDR3 DNA (partial): TGCAGCGCAGCAGGGGTAGGGGGCACTGAA. It is translated as CSAAGVGGTE. The full CDR3 reads CSAAGVGGTEAFF.